The 30 T cell receptor beta chains below all came from one sample that was sequenced in a study of CD8 T cells in ankylosing spondylitis. The study's findings and limits: Characteristic of ankylosing spondylitis blood, it appeared, was a TCR beta motif comprising about eight highly homologous variants.

Which antigens these TCRs recognize remains unknown. Each CDR3 protein is one row after TCRdb ran MiXCR on the 5' RACE reads. The data show fewer than 550,000 distinct CDR3 sequences, less than 6% seen once. The sample taken for sequencing was blood, either unsorted or a sorted T cell fraction (not recorded which). The receptors were gathered from a male donor with ankylosing spondylitis.

This clonotype showed up many times. The chain links TRBV6-5 to TRBJ2-3; D not resolved. This CDR3 spans 17 amino acids. V lost 0 bases, J lost 0 bases, and 13 bases lay in between. CDR1 and CDR2 (germline): MNHEY, SVGAGI. DNA for the CDR3: TGTGCCAGCAGTTACTCGAAGTCCCAACCAAGCACAGATACGCAGTATTTT. This sequence encodes CASSYSKSQPSTDTQYF.

This clonotype was seen a few times. The chain joins TRBV6-1 to TRBJ2-6, with D perhaps TRBD2 (5 bases). Germline V gene data show CDR1 as MNHNS and CDR2 as SASEGT. This CDR3 contains 17 residues. Deletions cut 8 bases from V and 3 bases from J, with 20 bases between. CDR3 DNA sequence: TGTGCCAGCTCTGGTCGGGGATATATAGGTGGGGCCAACGTCCTGACTTTC. The encoded protein is CASSGRGYIGGANVLTF.

This clonotype showed up just a few times. The gene calls are TRBV9 and TRBJ2-7; perhaps TRBD2 as D (6 bases). Germline values: CDR1 SGDLS, CDR2 YYNGEE. The CDR3 totals 14 residues. Trimming removed 2 bases from V and 0 bases from J, with 9 bases in between. The CDR3 nucleotides read TGTGCCAGCAGCGTGCTCGGGAGCTCCTACGAGCAGTACTTC. Protein sequence: CASSVLGSSYEQYF.

This clonotype was counted a few times. The V call is TRBV7-9, the J call TRBJ2-1; 11 nucleotides align to TRBD2. The CDR3 spans 16 residues. V shed 1 base and J 6 bases; nucleotides not matched to a gene: 5. Germline CDR1 is SEHNR and CDR2 is FQNEAQ (reference sequence). CDR3 in amino acids: CASSLVAGGPRNEQFF. For the CDR3, the DNA is TGTGCCAGCAGCTTAGTAGCGGGAGGGCCGCGCAATGAGCAGTTCTTC.

At least ten counts were recorded for this clonotype. The chain is built from TRBV5-1 and TRBJ2-7; 14 nucleotides agree with TRBD2. CDR3 length equals 16 residues. The junction had 8 bases not matched to a gene; V was cut back by 2 bases and J by 7 bases. Germline values: CDR1 SGHRS, CDR2 YFSETQ. The CDR3 bases are TGCGCCAGCAGCTTACCGGGACTAGCGGGAGTGGGTGAGCAGTACTTC. Its translation is CASSLPGLAGVGEQYF.

At least ten counts were recorded for this clonotype. The CDR3 here is CASSPPGGSSYNEQFF. Written as DNA, the CDR3 is TGTGCCAGCAGTCCCCCGGGCGGGAGCTCCTACAATGAGCAGTTCTTC. The chain has TRBV28 and TRBJ2-1, with 7 bases aligning to TRBD2. CDR3 length equals 16 residues. Germline V CDR1 and CDR2: MDHEN, SYDVKM. The V segment lost 5 bases and the J segment 0 bases; nucleotides outside the gene matches: 7.

There are many counts of this clonotype. CDR3 bases: TGCGCCAGCAGCCGCCAAGGGGCAGTGAGCTCCTATAATTCACCCCTCCACTTT. It specifies CASSRQGAVSSYNSPLHF. The J gene is TRBJ1-6, the V gene TRBV4-3, with a weak D call TRBD1 (5 bases). Germline V gene data show CDR1 as LGHNA and CDR2 as YSLEER. The CDR3 runs 18 residues. V lost 4 bases to trimming and J lost 0 bases, with 16 bases between them.

This clonotype has at least ten counts. The CDR3: CASRDRERHTEAFF. DNA for the CDR3: TGTGCCAGCAGGGACAGGGAGCGACACACTGAAGCTTTCTTT. The rearrangement joins TRBV28 to TRBJ1-1, with 8 nucleotides matching TRBD1. The CDR3 is 14 amino acids. Losses at the gene ends were 6 bases for V and 3 bases for J; bases not matched to a gene: 6. The V gene's germline CDR1 is MDHEN and CDR2 SYDVKM.

This clonotype was counted ten times or more. The chain joins TRBV20-1 to TRBJ2-2; 8 nucleotides match TRBD1. V was clipped by 1 base and J by 0 bases; unmatched bases: 1. The CDR3 consists of 15 residues. Germline values: CDR1 DFQATT, CDR2 SNEGSKA (reference sequence). The CDR3 DNA is TGCAGTGCTAGAGGCAGGGGGCCGAACACCGGGGAGCTGTTTTTT. Translation: CSARGRGPNTGELFF.

This clonotype was seen many times. The chain recombines TRBV6-5 with TRBJ2-7, with 10 bases matching TRBD1. Germline V gives CDR1 MNHEY, CDR2 SVGAGI. CDR3 length: 15 residues. V was pared by 4 bases and J by 6 bases, with 9 bases of the junction left unmatched. CDR3 nucleotides: TGTGCCAGCAGTTTGGGACAGGGGATTCTAGGCGAGCAGTACTTC. Translating it yields CASSLGQGILGEQYF.

In this sample, this clonotype turned up many times. The chain has TRBV7-9 and TRBJ1-1; tentatively, D is TRBD1 (5 bases). This CDR3 is built from 15 residues. CDR1 is SEHNR, CDR2 FQNEAQ, per germline (reference sequence). Trimming removed 5 bases from V and 7 bases from J, with 20 bases in between. CDR3 in amino acids: CASSPSSAGRFEAFF. Here the CDR3 DNA reads TGTGCCAGCAGCCCCTCTTCAGCGGGGCGTTTTGAAGCTTTCTTT.

This clonotype has at least ten counts. The chain joins TRBV7-2 to TRBJ1-2; no clear D. V gave up 5 bases and J gave up 8 bases, with 9 bases separating them. In germline, CDR1 is SGHTA, CDR2 FQGNSA. This CDR3 has 11 residues. For the CDR3, the DNA is TGTGCCAGCAGCCCGGGGTTCGGCTACACCTTC. Its protein product is CASSPGFGYTF.

This clonotype was seen many times. The chain joins TRBV7-9 to TRBJ1-2; TRBD1 is a possible D gene (5 bases). This CDR3 has 18 amino acids. V dropped 1 base and J dropped 4 bases, with 22 bases sitting between them. Germline CDR1 and CDR2: SEHNR and FQNEAQ (reference sequence). The CDR3 DNA is TGTGCCAGCAGCTTAGGCTTTGGTCGGCAGGGCGATAGCTATGGCTACACCTTC. Encoded protein: CASSLGFGRQGDSYGYTF.

Many counts were recorded for this clonotype. This rearrangement joins TRBV27 to TRBJ2-7, with D possibly being TRBD1 or TRBD2 (5 bases each). The CDR3 has 14 amino acids. Trimming took off 6 bases at V and 0 bases at J, with 12 bases between the two ends. Per germline, CDR1 MNHEY and CDR2 SMNVEV (reference sequence). CDR3 loop: CASRGDGYSYEQYF. Written as DNA, the CDR3 is TGTGCCAGCAGGGGGGACGGATACTCCTACGAGCAGTACTTC.

This clonotype was seen ten or more times. V usage is TRBV27 and J usage is TRBJ2-2; 8 bases are a match to TRBD2. The CDR3 runs to 15 residues. Germline values: CDR1 MNHEY, CDR2 SMNVEV (reference sequence). V gave up 5 bases and J gave up 6 bases; unmatched junction bases: 8. The CDR3 loop reads CASSPGLARAGELFF. The DNA for the CDR3 is TGTGCCAGCAGTCCCGGACTAGCCAGAGCCGGGGAGCTGTTTTTT.

The sample holds many counts of this clonotype. The CDR3 nucleotides read TGCAGTGCTAGAAACGCTAATCAGCCCCAGCATTTT. Translated, it gives CSARNANQPQHF. The rearrangement links TRBV20-1 to TRBJ1-5, with no clear D. CDR1 DFQATT and CDR2 SNEGSKA come from the germline V gene (reference sequence). Trimming left V 2 bases short and J 4 bases short, with 6 bases between. The length of the CDR3 is 12 residues.

This chain joins TRBV29-1 and TRBJ1-1; the D is unclear. The V gene's germline CDR1 is SQVTM and CDR2 ANQGSEA. The CDR3 is 13 residues long. The V end lost 4 bases, the J end lost 1 base, and 10 bases lay between the germline ends. Here the CDR3 reads CSVVVIGNTEAFF. The CDR3 region has the DNA TGCAGCGTTGTCGTCATAGGGAACACTGAAGCTTTCTTT. Full variable domain (rest looked up from reference TRBV29-1 and TRBJ1-1): SAVISQKPSRDICQRGTSLTIQCQVDSQVTMMFWYRQQPGQSLTLIATANQGSEATYESGFVIDKFPISRPNLTFSTLTVSNMSPEDSSIYLCSVVVIGNTEAFFGQGTRLTVV.

A single count supports this clonotype. This CDR3 is CAWSVGHLGWDSPLHF. In nucleotides, the CDR3 is TGTGCCTGGAGTGTCGGACACCTCGGGTGGGATTCACCCCTCCACTTT. The chain uses TRBV30 and TRBJ1-6; maybe TRBD1 (5 bases). Germline V gives CDR1 GTSNPN, CDR2 SVGIG (reference sequence). The CDR3 has 16 residues. Deletions cut 0 bases from V and 8 bases from J, with 17 bases between.

This clonotype was seen repeatedly, ten times or more. J is TRBJ2-7 and V is TRBV2; TRBD1 matches at 8 bases. The CDR3 has 14 residues. Germline lookup yields CDR1 SNHLY and CDR2 FYNNEI. V was clipped by 5 bases and J by 5 bases; unmatched bases: 8. This chain's CDR3 is CASSLDRVGHEQYF. Here the CDR3 DNA reads TGTGCCAGCAGTCTGGACAGGGTGGGTCACGAGCAGTACTTC.

There are many counts of this clonotype. The chain links TRBV10-3 to TRBJ2-1; D is uncertain. With 3 bases removed from V and 1 base from J, the gap between germline ends came to 10 bases. Germline V gene sequence: CDR1 ENHRY, CDR2 SYGVKD. The CDR3 is 15 amino acids. The CDR3 bases are TGTGCCATCAGTGATCCGGGCTTGTCCTACAATGAGCAGTTCTTC. Amino acid sequence: CAISDPGLSYNEQFF.

This clonotype was counted many times. This chain connects TRBV12-3 or TRBV12-4 to TRBJ1-6, with a weak D call TRBD1 (5 bases). CDR3 size: 15 residues. Trimming took off 1 base at V and 5 bases at J, with 9 bases between the two ends. For the CDR3, the DNA is TGTGCCAGCAGTTTAGGGGGGTTCGATAATTCACCCCTCCACTTT. Amino acids: CASSLGGFDNSPLHF.

This clonotype was counted many times. CDR3 bases: TGTGCCAGCAGCAGCCACAGGGTCGATCAGCCCCAGCATTTT. Translating gives CASSSHRVDQPQHF. The chain links TRBV28 to TRBJ1-5, with D possibly TRBD1 on 6 matching bases. The length of the CDR3 is 14 residues. The germline V gene has CDR1 MDHEN and CDR2 SYDVKM. V lost 6 bases and J lost 5, with 14 bases in between.

There are many counts of this clonotype. The chain carries TRBV6-1 and TRBJ1-5; D call uncertain. Germline V gene sequence: CDR1 MNHNS, CDR2 SASEGT. V was trimmed by 5 bases and J by 7 bases, leaving 21 bases between them. The CDR3 loop spans 16 amino acids. Here the CDR3 reads CASSRTGIRNGQPQHF. For the CDR3, the DNA is TGTGCCAGCAGTCGAACCGGGATAAGAAACGGGCAGCCCCAGCATTTT.

This clonotype was seen repeatedly, ten times or more. J is TRBJ1-2 and V is TRBV10-3; D call uncertain. The CDR3 consists of 14 residues. The V gene's germline CDR1 is ENHRY and CDR2 SYGVKD. V lost 7 bases and J lost 4, with 16 bases in between. CDR3 coding DNA: TGTGCCATCAAGGCTGAAGGGTCGGGCTATGGCTACACCTTC. It yields the protein CAIKAEGSGYGYTF.

There are many counts of this clonotype. This chain connects TRBV7-2 to TRBJ2-5; D is possibly TRBD1 (6 bases). Germline CDR1 SGHTA, CDR2 FQGNSA. V lost 4 bases and J lost 2, with 11 bases in between. The CDR3 covers 14 residues. CDR3 nucleotide sequence: TGTGCCAGCAGCTCACAGGGTGGACAAGAGACCCAGTACTTC. It yields the protein CASSSQGGQETQYF. The variable domain in full, completed from reference TRBV7-2 and TRBJ2-5, reads GAGVSQSPSNKVTEKGKDVELRCDPISGHTALYWYRQSLGQGLEFLIYFQGNSAPDKSGLPSDRFSAERTGGSVSTLTIQRTQQEDSAVYLCASSSQGGQETQYFGPGTRLLVL.

This clonotype has ten or more counts. This chain uses TRBV9 with TRBJ1-3; D may be TRBD1 (6 bases). With 4 bases removed from V and 0 bases from J, the gap between germline ends came to 14 bases. Germline CDR1 reads SGDLS; CDR2 reads YYNGEE. This CDR3 has 16 residues. The CDR3, as DNA: TGTGCCAGCAGCCCCGGGACACACTTCTCTGGAAACACCATATATTTT. Amino acid sequence: CASSPGTHFSGNTIYF.

This clonotype has a handful of counts. An end of the junction differs from the germline gene, which may be a read error. The chain couples TRBV3-1 to TRBJ2-2; D is uncertain. This CDR3 contains 16 residues. Germline V gene data show CDR1 as LGHDT and CDR2 as YNNKEL (reference sequence). CDR3: CASSQEPYRNAGELFF. In nucleotides, the CDR3 is TGTGCCAGCAGCCAAGAACCCTATCGGAACGCCGGGGAGCTGTTTTTT.

CDR3 DNA sequence: TGTGCCAGCAGTTTATACCCCGACAGGGATTTTTACGAGCAGTACTTC. Translated, it gives CASSLYPDRDFYEQYF. The genes are TRBV28 and TRBJ2-7; 7 bases match TRBD1. This CDR3 region has 16 residues. The ends lost 1 base at V and 4 bases at J; junction bases unmatched: 10. CDR1 and CDR2 from the germline V gene are MDHEN and SYDVKM.

Many counts were recorded for this clonotype. V gene TRBV6-4 combines with J gene TRBJ2-2; a possible D gene is TRBD2 (5 bases). Germline CDR1 is MRHNA and CDR2 is SNTAGT. The V end was cut by 0 bases, the J end by 13 bases, with 15 bases between. The CDR3 runs 14 residues. CDR3: CASSDSSEGLRLFF. Written as DNA, the CDR3 is TGTGCCAGCAGTGACTCGTCTGAGGGTCTACGGCTGTTTTTT.

The chain couples TRBV28 to TRBJ1-1, with D hard to call. The CDR3 covers 14 residues. V lost 6 bases and J 1 base, leaving 12 bases between the germline ends. CDR1 MDHEN and CDR2 SYDVKM come from the germline V gene. DNA for the CDR3: TGTGCCAGCAGAGAAGTTATGGCGAACACTGAAGCTTTCTTT. Its translation: CASREVMANTEAFF.